This T cell receptor (beta chain) was recovered during a study of T-cell memory formation after mild COVID-19 (dated by TCRdb to the early 2020s). Context from the whole study: TCR sequence clusters from the two donors were found to be largely donor specific. Two young, previously healthy adult volunteers, one female and one male, were included in the cohort. In two donors, T-cell clones that expanded and contracted after mild COVID-19 were tracked by sequencing TCRalpha and TCRbeta repertoires over time.

Ficoll-Paque density gradient centrifugation was used to isolate PBMCs. The sequencer was an Illumina NovaSeq 6000. TCRalpha and TCRbeta cDNA libraries were constructed by 5'RACE with constant-segment primers, with sample barcodes and unique molecular identifiers being introduced. Trizol reagent was used to extract RNA from every sample. Library amplification was performed in two PCR steps, and a second sample barcode and Illumina TruSeq adapters were introduced in the second step. Sequencing of the libraries was done on an Illumina NovaSeq, producing 2 x 150 bp paired-end reads. The paper's processing steps were these. Reads were demultiplexed and collapsed into UMI-guided consensus sequences with migec v1.2.7. Using mixcr v2.1.11, UMI consensuses were aligned to TRA and TRB V and J templates and then assembled into clonotypes. A clonotype was counted as expanded or contracted only when both edgeR and NoisET called the clonotype significant, with the noise models trained on biological replicates. For edgeR calls, the thresholds were a false discovery rate-adjusted p below 0.01 and a log2 fold-change of 1. As an exploratory analysis of dynamics, PCA with hierarchical clustering was applied to max-normalized trajectories of the 1000 most abundant clonotypes. Each responding clone was given a CD4 or CD8 phenotype based on the CD4+ and CD8+ repertoires, which had been sequenced separately. Using fastp trimming at Q25 and MiXCR clonotype assembly, TCRdb reanalyzed the public sequencing data and kept in-frame beta chains. Under each unique CDR3 protein, matching rows form one entry showing the most common genes and DNA. TCRdb's processing, not the authors' own work, is the source of the V and J calls. A total of 350,000 to 400,000 distinct CDR3 sequences appear in this sample, roughly an eighth of them only once. The ten largest clonotypes hold roughly 22% of the sample.

A note on this clonotype: Its binding antigen is unknown. Nothing much larger sits one base from this clone, and base qualities are not available.

CDR1 and CDR2 were assigned from the germline V gene (reference sequence) as DFQATT and SNEGSKA. V gives up 3 bases and J gives up 7 bases, and the segment between their germline ends measures 18 bases. Including cysteine and phenylalanine, the CDR3 has 14 amino acids. Just CDR3 DNA is preserved here, 42 bases in frame from base 1. Study-level results and caveats: Only two mild cases were covered in the study, and larger cohorts including severe cases with pre-infection samples were considered necessary. From day 15 to 85, contracting clones showed balanced CD4/CD8 phenotypes, whereas a second wave of clones that expanded from day 15 to 37 leaned towards CD4+. Some responding clones were found in pre-infection memory, which suggests that pre-existing cross-reactive memory T cells took part in the SARS-CoV-2 response. Contracting CD4+ clones were found mainly in CM and EM memory subsets, while CD8+ clones were enriched in EMRA. The second-wave clones that peaked on day 37 were not confirmed to be SARS-CoV-2 specific.

The sequence is built from TRBV20-1 and TRBJ1-2; D gene: possibly TRBD1, on 5 matching bases. This clonotype originated in a man aged 18 to 30 who had mild COVID-19 (a few samples of this study predate the infection). The sample titles of this study are shuffled in the database, so cell type and time point are left out; the donor was told from shared clones. Sequences were obtained from PBMCs or a T cell subset sorted from them (not recorded which). CDR3 reads: CSARPWRDLSGYTF. In nucleotides, the sequence is TGCAGTGCTAGGCCCTGGAGGGACCTGAGTGGCTACACCTTC.